This T cell receptor beta chain was identified in a study of early T cells in non-severe SARS-CoV-2 infection. Study-wide background: Chains stayed unpaired after sequencing of bulk RNA from unsorted whole blood. Study-wide points: Missing private and CD4 specificities, VDJdb matching favored anti-spike CD8 responses.

A single record per CDR3 protein comes from TCRdb applying MiXCR to the 5' RACE reads. The table shows 68,000 or so distinct CDR3 sequences, with 10% to 15% occurring only once. A note on this clonotype: Its antigen is as yet unknown. One base away lies a much larger clone, so this may be a sequencing read error.

What was sequenced was whole blood. This sequence originates from an adult who was a healthcare worker with PCR-confirmed SARS-CoV-2 infection or an uninfected control (not recorded which).

CDR3 region: CASTGTSGEGPNQETQYF. In DNA form, the CDR3 reads TGTGCCAGCACTGGAACTAGCGGGGAAGGACCCAACCAAGAGACCCAGTACTTC. The chain recombines TRBV6-2 or TRBV6-3 with TRBJ2-5; 10 nucleotides align to TRBD2. Unmatched junction bases numbered 14, after V lost 7 bases and J lost 0 bases. CDR3 size: 18 residues. Germline V lookup: CDR1 MNHEY, CDR2 SVGEGT.